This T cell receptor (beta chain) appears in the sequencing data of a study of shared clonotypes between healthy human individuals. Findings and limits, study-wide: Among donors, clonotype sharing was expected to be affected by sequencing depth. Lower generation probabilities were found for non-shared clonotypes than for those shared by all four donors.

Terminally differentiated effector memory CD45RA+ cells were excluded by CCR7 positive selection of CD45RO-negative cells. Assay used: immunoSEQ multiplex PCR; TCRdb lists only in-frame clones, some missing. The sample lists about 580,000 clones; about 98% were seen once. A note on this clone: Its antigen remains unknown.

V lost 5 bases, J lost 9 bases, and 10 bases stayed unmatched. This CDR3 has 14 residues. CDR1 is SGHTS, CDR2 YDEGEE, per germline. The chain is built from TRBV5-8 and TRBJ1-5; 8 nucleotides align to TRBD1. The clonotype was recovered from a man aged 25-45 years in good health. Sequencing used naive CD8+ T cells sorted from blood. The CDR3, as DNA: TGTGCCAGCAGAGGGGGACAGGCTAGGTCGCCCCAGCATTTT. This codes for CASRGGQARSPQHF.